What follows are 19 T cell receptor beta chains derived from one specimen sequenced in a study of blood T cell repertoires in COVID-19. Sequencing was performed with immunoSEQ multiplex PCR; in TCRdb, only in-frame clones are kept and a portion is missing. Here the sample spans around 270,000 clones, approximately 90% being singletons. The sample was peripheral blood. These TCRs come from a man aged 35-49 years with acute or convalescent COVID-19.

This chain links TRBV11-3 with TRBJ2-7, with D hard to call. Germline values: CDR1 SGHNT, CDR2 YENEEA. V lost 4 bases, J lost 5 bases, and 18 bases lay in between. The CDR3 is made up of 15 amino acids. CDR3 DNA sequence: TGTGCCAGCAGCTCCGACTGCACGAAGAGGAACGAGCAGTACTTC. Amino acids: CASSSDCTKRNEQYF.

The V and J genes are TRBV19 and TRBJ1-5, with TRBD1 matching 9 bases. Germline values: CDR1 LNHDA, CDR2 SQIVND (reference sequence). With V trimmed by 7 bases and J by 6 bases, 13 bases remained unmatched. This CDR3 spans 16 amino acids. The DNA for the CDR3 is TGTGCCAGTATGGGTACGTTTGGGACAGGGACTCAGCCCCAGCATTTT. Translation: CASMGTFGTGTQPQHF.

The chain employs TRBV12-5 and TRBJ2-7; D possibly corresponds to TRBD1 (6 bases). The V gene lost 5 bases and the J gene lost 0 bases, with 11 bases spanning the gap. The CDR3 runs to 14 residues. Germline V gives CDR1 LGHNT, CDR2 FRNRAP. CDR3 bases: TGTGCTAGTGGTCTCGGACAGAGCTCCTACGAGCAGTACTTC. Protein: CASGLGQSSYEQYF.

The chain combines TRBV2 with TRBJ1-2; D is undetermined. The CDR3 loop spans 14 amino acids. Germline CDR1 and CDR2: SNHLY and FYNNEI. The V end lost 6 bases, the J end lost 4 bases, and 15 bases lay between the germline ends. The CDR3 sequence: CASSLQSLTYGYTF. Written as DNA, the CDR3 is TGTGCCAGCAGCCTACAGTCGCTGACCTATGGCTACACCTTC.

The V and J genes are TRBV10-2 and TRBJ2-7, with 7 bases lining up with TRBD1. Germline V gene data show CDR1 as WSHSY and CDR2 as SAAADI. V was clipped by 2 bases and J by 2 bases; unmatched bases: 3. The CDR3 loop spans 14 amino acids. The DNA of the CDR3 is TGCGCCAGCAGTGAGACAGGGGAAACCTACGAGCAGTACTTC. Translating it yields CASSETGETYEQYF.

The CDR3 nucleotides read TGCTCAGGTGCAGGGAACACTGAAGCTTTCTTT. It specifies CSGAGNTEAFF. The gene calls are TRBV20-1 and TRBJ1-1; D unresolved. The CDR3 runs to 11 residues. CDR1 and CDR2 from the germline V gene are DFQATT and SNEGSKA (reference sequence).

The J gene is TRBJ1-3, the V gene TRBV5-4; 7 bases map to TRBD1. Germline CDR1 SGHNT, CDR2 YYREEE (reference sequence). This CDR3 has 14 residues. The junction had 7 bases not matched to a gene; V was cut back by 10 bases and J by 0 bases. The CDR3 loop reads CALSDRFSGNTIYF. DNA of the CDR3: TGTGCCCTCTCGGACAGGTTCTCTGGAAACACCATATATTTT.

The J gene is TRBJ2-7, the V gene TRBV5-6; no firm D call. The CDR3 has 12 residues. Germline assignment: CDR1 SGHDT and CDR2 YYEEEE. Trimming shortened V by 2 bases and J by 6 bases, and 9 bases separated the two germline ends. The chain's CDR3 is CASSLRGLEQYF. The CDR3 coding sequence is TGTGCCAGCAGCTTAAGAGGTCTCGAGCAGTACTTC.

This clone has a single count. The chain couples TRBV21-1 to TRBJ2-7; TRBD1 is the table's D call and was not checked against the DNA. TRBV21-1 is a pseudogene segment. The CDR3 is 15 residues long. The chain's CDR3 is CASSKVGTYSSEQYF. The CDR3 DNA reads TGTGCCAGCAGCAAAGTCGGGACATATTCATCCGAGCAGTACTTC.

This chain uses TRBV2 with TRBJ1-4, with no clear D. CDR3 length equals 14 residues. V was trimmed by 2 bases and J by 0 bases, leaving 4 bases between them. Germline CDR1 and CDR2: SNHLY and FYNNEI. The DNA for the CDR3 is TGTGCCAGCAGTGAACTCGCAACTAATGAAAAACTGTTTTTT. As protein: CASSELATNEKLFF.

The CDR3 DNA sequence: TGTGCCAGCAGCCGTCTCCCTGGCGGGGTTTCCTACAATGAGCAGTTCTTC. Amino acid sequence: CASSRLPGGVSYNEQFF. The V gene is TRBV11-3, the J gene TRBJ2-1; D is perhaps TRBD2 (6 bases). The germline V gene encodes CDR1 SGHNT and CDR2 YENEEA. V was clipped by 5 bases and J by 1 base, with 18 bases between them. The CDR3 is 17 amino acids.

This sequence joins TRBV12-5 and TRBJ2-2; 15 positions match TRBD2. Per the germline V gene, CDR1 is LGHNT and CDR2 is FRNRAP. Trimming at V came to 7 bases and at J to 2 bases, leaving 5 bases not matched to a gene. This CDR3 contains 17 residues. The CDR3 DNA sequence: TGTGCTAGTGTCCCGGGACTAGCGGGGGGTAACACCGGGGAGCTGTTTTTT. Its protein product is CASVPGLAGGNTGELFF. Supplemented by reference TRBV12-5 and TRBJ2-2, the full variable domain reads DARVTQTPRHKVTEMGQEVTMRCQPILGHNTVFWYRQTMMQGLELLAYFRNRAPLDDSGMPKDRFSAEMPDATLATLKIQPSEPRDSAVYFCASVPGLAGGNTGELFFGEGSRLTVL.

The J gene is TRBJ2-2, the V gene TRBV7-8; perhaps TRBD1 as D (5 bases). Trimming cost V 0 bases and J 2 bases, with 13 bases left between them. Germline values: CDR1 SGHVS, CDR2 FQNEAQ. The CDR3 runs 17 residues. In DNA, the CDR3 is TGTGCCAGCAGCTTAGCTTCCAGGACACTTAACACCGGGGAGCTGTTTTTT. Its translation is CASSLASRTLNTGELFF.

The V and J genes are TRBV11-2 and TRBJ2-1; D uncertain. The V and J ends lost 1 base and 0 bases respectively, with 7 bases between them. This CDR3 is built from 15 residues. Germline CDR1 and CDR2: SGHAT and FQNNGV. The CDR3 bases are TGTGCCAGCAGCTTAGGACTGAGCTCCTACAATGAGCAGTTCTTC. Amino acids: CASSLGLSSYNEQFF.

CDR3 loop: CASVIRADTQYF. CDR3 nucleotide sequence: TGTGCCAGCGTCATTCGGGCAGATACGCAGTATTTT. J is TRBJ2-3 and V is TRBV2; no clear D gene. Germline CDR1 is SNHLY and CDR2 is FYNNEI. V was clipped by 8 bases and J by 4 bases, with 10 bases between them. This CDR3 is 12 amino acids long. The whole variable domain, remainder taken from reference TRBV2 and TRBJ2-3, is EPEVTQTPSHQVTQMGQEVILRCVPISNHLYFYWYRQILGQKVEFLVSFYNNEISEKSEIFDDQFSVERPDGSNFTLKIRSTKLEDSAMYFCASVIRADTQYFGPGTRLTVL.

This chain joins TRBV2 and TRBJ1-5, with D possibly being TRBD1 (5 bases). Germline values: CDR1 SNHLY, CDR2 FYNNEI. V gave up 6 bases and J gave up 5 bases, with 14 bases separating them. The CDR3 spans 14 residues. For the CDR3, the DNA is TGTGCCAGCAGCCGTGACAGTGGAGATCAGCCCCAGCATTTT. This gives the protein CASSRDSGDQPQHF.

The chain recombines TRBV4-2 with TRBJ2-3; the match to TRBD2 covers 7 bases. The CDR3 length is 17 residues. Per germline, CDR1 LGHNA and CDR2 YNFKEQ. Trimming took 1 base from V and 2 from J; bases not matched to a gene: 9. In DNA form, the CDR3 reads TGTGCCAGCAGCCAAGGCGTGAAGCGGGGCCTCACAGATACGCAGTATTTT. It specifies CASSQGVKRGLTDTQYF.

For the CDR3, the DNA is TGTGCCAGCAGTTACCGACAGGGGAGATACGCCGGGGAGCTGTTTTTT. Its protein product is CASSYRQGRYAGELFF. The chain uses TRBV6-5 and TRBJ2-2; 8 bases match TRBD1. V shed 2 bases and J 6 bases; nucleotides not matched to a gene: 8. The CDR3 has 16 residues. The germline gives CDR1 MNHEY, CDR2 SVGAGI.

The chain joins TRBV5-1 to TRBJ2-7; no firm D call. Germline V gene sequence: CDR1 SGHRS, CDR2 YFSETQ. This CDR3 is 13 amino acids long. The V end was cut by 1 base, the J end by 5 bases, with 10 bases between. CDR3 residues: CASSLTKLNEQYF. The CDR3 coding sequence is TGCGCCAGCAGCTTGACGAAGCTTAACGAGCAGTACTTC.